A selection of T cell receptor beta chains follows, all from one sample in a study of T cell responses to AZD1222 COVID-19 vaccine. Generated by immunoSEQ multiplex PCR, the TCRdb table keeps only in-frame clones and is missing some. The sample lists some 31,000 clones, 93% occurring once. Sequencing was performed on peripheral blood, taken on day 0 of AZD1222 vaccination. Source of these receptors: an adult in good health. The CDR3 runs from the conserved cysteine through the conserved F or W. D genes are given only for firm matches. The size entry is marked missing in some rows and otherwise reads once, few, many or a size class.

-	TRBV30	TRBJ1-2	-	CAWSVWLRGNYGYTF	TGTGCCTGGAGTGTATGGCTCCGGGGAAACTATGGCTACACCTTC
-	TRBV7-6	TRBJ2-3	-	CASSLDPHTQYF	TGTGCCAGCAGCTTAGACCCTCATACGCAGTATTTT
-	TRBV5-6	TRBJ2-5	-	CASSRTQETQYF	TGTGCCAGCAGCAGAACCCAAGAGACCCAGTACTTC
-	TRBV5-1	TRBJ1-4	-	CASSLLGNEKLFF	TGCGCCAGCAGCTTGTTAGGTAATGAAAAACTGTTTTTT
-	TRBV19	TRBJ1-6	-	CASIQTAGRVNSPLHF	TGTGCCAGTATCCAAACGGCCGGGCGGGTGAATTCACCCCTCCACTTT
-	TRBV28	TRBJ1-1	-	CASSQTGSGTEAFF	TGTGCCAGCAGCCAAACAGGGAGTGGCACTGAAGCTTTCTTT
-	TRBV18	TRBJ2-7	-	CASSPAIGVGTYEQYF	TGTGCCAGCTCACCCGCTATCGGGGTAGGCACCTACGAGCAGTACTTC
-	TRBV9	TRBJ2-1	-	CASSVGPGDEQFF	TGTGCCAGCAGCGTAGGACCAGGCGATGAGCAGTTCTTC
few	TRBV29-1	TRBJ1-2	-	CSVEGGYGGPYGYTF	TGCAGCGTTGAAGGAGGCTATGGGGGCCCCTATGGCTACACCTTC
-	TRBV7-8	TRBJ2-1	-	CASSLVSYNEQFF	TGTGCCAGCAGCTTAGTCTCTTACAATGAGCAGTTCTTC
-	TRBV28	TRBJ1-1	-	CASSPQSMNTEAFF	TGTGCCAGCAGTCCTCAGTCTATGAACACTGAAGCTTTCTTT
-	TRBV30	TRBJ1-1	-	CAWSVRTDTEAFF	TGTGCCTGGAGTGTAAGGACAGACACTGAAGCTTTCTTT
-	TRBV6-1	TRBJ2-1	-	CASSEQGNEQFF	TGTGCCAGCAGTGAACAGGGCAATGAGCAGTTCTTC
-	TRBV7-6	TRBJ2-7	-	CASSLGAGENYEQYF	TGTGCCAGCAGCTTAGGTGCAGGCGAAAACTACGAGCAGTACTTC
-	TRBV7-2	TRBJ2-7	-	CASSLGGLSYYEQYF	TGTGCCAGCAGCTTAGGTGGGTTGTCCTACTACGAGCAGTACTTC
-	TRBV19	TRBJ1-4	-	CASRFQTATTNEKLFF	TGTGCCAGTAGATTCCAGACGGCGACAACTAATGAAAAACTGTTTTTT
-	TRBV19	TRBJ1-6	TRBD1	CASSPGGGTRSPLHF	TGTGCCAGTAGTCCAGGGGGAGGGACGCGCTCACCCCTCCACTTT
-	TRBV2	TRBJ2-5	-	CASNLHKETQYF	TGTGCCAGCAATCTACACAAAGAGACCCAGTACTTC
-	TRBV11-3	TRBJ2-1	-	CASSFKPPGDEQFF	TGTGCCAGCAGCTTCAAGCCCCCCGGTGATGAGCAGTTCTTC
once	TRBV6-1	TRBJ1-2	-	CASSEAVTGLYGYTF	TGTGCCAGCAGTGAAGCGGTGACGGGACTCTATGGCTACACCTTC
few	TRBV29-1	TRBJ1-2	-	CSVVRSGARGGYTF	TGCAGCGTTGTAAGGAGCGGGGCCAGAGGAGGCTACACCTTC
-	TRBV4-3	TRBJ2-1	TRBD2	CASSLQAGGTNEQFF	TGCGCCAGCAGCCTACAGGCGGGAGGTACCAATGAGCAGTTCTTC
-	TRBV27	TRBJ1-6	TRBD1	CASSGQGTLNSPLHF	TGTGCCAGCTCGGGACAGGGGACTCTCAATTCACCCCTCCACTTT
-	TRBV29-1	TRBJ2-1	-	CSVEQNEQFF	TGCAGCGTTGAACAGAATGAGCAGTTCTTC
-	TRBV27	TRBJ2-7	-	CASSLPEGPRGRYEQYF	TGTGCCAGCAGTTTGCCGGAGGGCCCCCGGGGGAGATACGAGCAGTACTTC
-	TRBV6-5	TRBJ2-1	-	CASDDWRNDNEQFF	TGTGCCAGCGACGATTGGCGGAACGACAATGAGCAGTTCTTC
few	TRBV5-4	TRBJ2-7	TRBD1	CASRRTGSYEQYF	TGTGCCAGCAGACGGACAGGCTCCTACGAGCAGTACTTC